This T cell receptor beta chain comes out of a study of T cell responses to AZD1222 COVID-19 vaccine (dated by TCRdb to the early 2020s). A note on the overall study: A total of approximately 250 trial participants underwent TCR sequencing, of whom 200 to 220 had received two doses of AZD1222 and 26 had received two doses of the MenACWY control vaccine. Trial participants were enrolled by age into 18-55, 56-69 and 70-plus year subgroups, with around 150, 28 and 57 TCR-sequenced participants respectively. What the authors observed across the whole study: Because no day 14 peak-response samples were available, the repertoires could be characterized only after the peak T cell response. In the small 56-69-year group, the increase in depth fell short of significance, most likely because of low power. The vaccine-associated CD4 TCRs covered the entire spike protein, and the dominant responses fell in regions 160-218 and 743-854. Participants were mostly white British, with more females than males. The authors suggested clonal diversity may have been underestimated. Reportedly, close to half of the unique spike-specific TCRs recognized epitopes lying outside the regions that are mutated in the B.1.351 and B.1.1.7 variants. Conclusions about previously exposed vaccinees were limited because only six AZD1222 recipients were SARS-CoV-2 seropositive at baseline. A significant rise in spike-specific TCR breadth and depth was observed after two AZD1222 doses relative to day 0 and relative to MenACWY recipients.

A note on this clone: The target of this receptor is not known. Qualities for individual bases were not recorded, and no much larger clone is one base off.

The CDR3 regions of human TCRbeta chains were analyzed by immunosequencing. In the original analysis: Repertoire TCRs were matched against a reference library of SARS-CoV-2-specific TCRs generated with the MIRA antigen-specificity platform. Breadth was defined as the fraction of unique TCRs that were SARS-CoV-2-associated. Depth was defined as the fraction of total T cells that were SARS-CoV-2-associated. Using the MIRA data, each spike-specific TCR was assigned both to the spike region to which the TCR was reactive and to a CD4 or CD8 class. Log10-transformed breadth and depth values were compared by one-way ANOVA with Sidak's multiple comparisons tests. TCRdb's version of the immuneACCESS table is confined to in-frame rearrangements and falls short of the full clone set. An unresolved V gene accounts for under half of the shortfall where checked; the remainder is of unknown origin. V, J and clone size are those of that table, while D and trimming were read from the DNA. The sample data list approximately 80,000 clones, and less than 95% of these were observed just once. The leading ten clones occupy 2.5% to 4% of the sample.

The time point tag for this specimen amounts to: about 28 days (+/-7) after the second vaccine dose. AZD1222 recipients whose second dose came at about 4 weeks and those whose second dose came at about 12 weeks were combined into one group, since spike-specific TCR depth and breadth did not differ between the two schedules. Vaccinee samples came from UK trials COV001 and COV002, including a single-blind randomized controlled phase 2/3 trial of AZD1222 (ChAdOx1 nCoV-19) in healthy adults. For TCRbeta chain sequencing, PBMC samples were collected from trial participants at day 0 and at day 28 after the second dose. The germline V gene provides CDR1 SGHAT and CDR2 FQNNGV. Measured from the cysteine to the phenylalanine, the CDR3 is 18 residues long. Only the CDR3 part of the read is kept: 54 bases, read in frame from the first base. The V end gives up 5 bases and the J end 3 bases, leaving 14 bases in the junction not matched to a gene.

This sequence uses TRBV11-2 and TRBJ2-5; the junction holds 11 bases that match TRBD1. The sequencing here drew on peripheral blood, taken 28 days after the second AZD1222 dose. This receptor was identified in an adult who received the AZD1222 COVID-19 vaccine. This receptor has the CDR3 CASSPLTGTGGGEETQYF. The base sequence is TGTGCCAGCAGCCCCCTCACCGGGACAGGGGGAGGCGAAGAGACCCAGTACTTC.